This T cell receptor (beta chain) stems from a study of blood T cell repertoires in COVID-19. About the research overall: Samples of COVID-19 (acute and convalescent) were obtained from the United States, Italy and Spain. PBMCs, B-cell-depleted T cells, or T cells provided the cDNA or gDNA that made up the material.

In the authors' methods: The assay estimated nucleated cells by amplifying reference gene primers. Assay used: immunoSEQ multiplex PCR; TCRdb lists only in-frame clones, some missing. That table is the source of V, J and clone size, and D and trimming were worked out from the DNA. The data contain about 42,000 clones, 86% of them singletons. With 6 bases clipped from V and 1 base from J, the junction kept 4 bases outside the gene matches. Germline V gene data show CDR1 as SQVTM and CDR2 as ANQGSEA. The length of the CDR3 is 14 residues. The clonotype was recovered from a man between 65 and 85 years old with acute or convalescent COVID-19. V usage is TRBV29-1 and J usage is TRBJ2-3, with 10 bases that match TRBD2. Sequenced sample: peripheral blood. The CDR3 DNA follows: TGCAGCGTGGGAACTAGCGGGGGCACAGATACGCAGTATTTT. It codes for CSVGTSGGTDTQYF.